Detailed here is one T cell receptor (beta chain). The antigen is unknown. These data belong to a study of OX40 agonist ivuxolimab in advanced cancers. Study context: As their treatment, patients were administered ivuxolimab, an agonistic anti-OX40 (CD134) antibody. Three individuals attained partial responses, comprising one hepatocellular carcinoma case and two cutaneous melanoma cases. Findings and caveats of the study: Clonal expansion by week 6 occurred in CD4+ and CD8+ blood T cells (at 0.1 to 3.0 mg/kg).

Using immunoSEQ multiplex PCR, the repertoire was profiled, and TCRdb retains in-frame clones only, with some absent. The sample records under 100,000 clones, around 87% being singletons. CDR1 and CDR2 (germline): SGDLS, YYNGEE. The CDR3 contains 13 residues. Trimming removed 6 bases from V and 6 bases from J, with 15 bases in between. Sequenced material: CD4+ or CD8+ T cells sorted from blood, taken in a trial of the OX40 agonist ivuxolimab. This TCR derives from an adult with an advanced solid tumor such as melanoma, head and neck, liver or kidney cancer. V usage is TRBV9 and J usage is TRBJ1-2; a weak D match, TRBD1 (5 bases). Here the CDR3 reads CASNIRGEDGYTF. The CDR3 DNA sequence: TGTGCCAGCAATATAAGGGGCGAAGATGGCTACACCTTC.